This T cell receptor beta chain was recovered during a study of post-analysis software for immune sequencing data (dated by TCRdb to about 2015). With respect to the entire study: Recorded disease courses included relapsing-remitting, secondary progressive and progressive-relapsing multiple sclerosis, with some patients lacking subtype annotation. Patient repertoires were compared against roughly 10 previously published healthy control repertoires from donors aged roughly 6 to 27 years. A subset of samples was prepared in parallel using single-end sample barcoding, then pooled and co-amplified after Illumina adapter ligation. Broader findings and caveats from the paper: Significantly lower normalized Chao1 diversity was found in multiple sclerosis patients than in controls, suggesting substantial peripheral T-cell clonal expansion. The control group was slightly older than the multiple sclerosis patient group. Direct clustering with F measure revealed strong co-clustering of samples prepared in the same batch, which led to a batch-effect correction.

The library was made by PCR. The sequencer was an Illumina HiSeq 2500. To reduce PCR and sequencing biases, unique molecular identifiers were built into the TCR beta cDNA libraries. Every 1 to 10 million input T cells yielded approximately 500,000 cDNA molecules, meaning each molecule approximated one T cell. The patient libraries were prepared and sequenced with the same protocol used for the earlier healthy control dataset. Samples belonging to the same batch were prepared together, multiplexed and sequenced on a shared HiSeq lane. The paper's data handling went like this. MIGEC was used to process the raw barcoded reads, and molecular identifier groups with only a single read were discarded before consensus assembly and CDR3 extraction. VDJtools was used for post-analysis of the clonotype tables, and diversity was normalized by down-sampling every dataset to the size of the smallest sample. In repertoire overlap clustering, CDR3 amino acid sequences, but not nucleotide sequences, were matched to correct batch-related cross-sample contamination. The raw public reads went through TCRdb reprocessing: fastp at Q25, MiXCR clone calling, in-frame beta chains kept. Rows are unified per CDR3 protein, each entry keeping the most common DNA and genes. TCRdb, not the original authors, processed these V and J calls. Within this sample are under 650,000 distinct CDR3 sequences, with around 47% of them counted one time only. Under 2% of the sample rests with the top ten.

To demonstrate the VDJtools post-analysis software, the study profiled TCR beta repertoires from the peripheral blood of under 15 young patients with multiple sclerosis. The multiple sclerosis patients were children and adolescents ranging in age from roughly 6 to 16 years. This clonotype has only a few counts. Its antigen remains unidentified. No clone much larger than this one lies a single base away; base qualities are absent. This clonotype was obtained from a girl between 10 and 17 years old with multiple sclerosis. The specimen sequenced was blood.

CDR3 reads: CASSRQGSNQPQHF. The DNA is TGTGCCAGCAGCCGACAGGGCAGCAATCAGCCCCAGCATTTT. The chain links TRBV3-1 with TRBJ1-5; 7 central nucleotides agree with TRBD1. Measured from the cysteine to the phenylalanine, the CDR3 is 14 residues long. Only the CDR3 region is kept as DNA, spanning 42 bases read in frame from base 1. Unmatched junction bases come to 1, with V trimmed by 4 bases and J by 1 base. As encoded in the germline V gene (reference sequence), CDR1 is LGHDT while CDR2 is YNNKEL. Supplemented by the reference TRBV3-1 and TRBJ1-5 proteins around the CDR3, the complete variable domain is DTAVSQTPKYLVTQMGNDKSIKCEQNLGHDTMYWYKQDSKKFLKIMFSYNNKELIINETVPNRFSPKSPDKAHLNLHINSLELGDSAVYFCASSRQGSNQPQHFGDGTRLSIL.